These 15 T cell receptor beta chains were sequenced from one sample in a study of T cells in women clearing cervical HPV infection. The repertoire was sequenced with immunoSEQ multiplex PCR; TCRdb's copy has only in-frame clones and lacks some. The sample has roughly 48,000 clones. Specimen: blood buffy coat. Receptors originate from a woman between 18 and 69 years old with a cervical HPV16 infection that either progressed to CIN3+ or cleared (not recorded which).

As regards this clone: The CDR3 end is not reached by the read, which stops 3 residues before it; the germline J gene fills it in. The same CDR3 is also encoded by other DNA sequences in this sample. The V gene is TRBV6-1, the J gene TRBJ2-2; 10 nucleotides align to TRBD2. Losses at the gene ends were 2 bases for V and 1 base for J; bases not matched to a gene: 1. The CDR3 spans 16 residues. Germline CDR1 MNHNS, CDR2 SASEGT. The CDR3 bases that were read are TGTGCCAGCAGTGAAAGGACTAGCGGGAACACCGGGGAG. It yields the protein CASSERTSGNTGE. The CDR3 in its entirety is CASSERTSGNTGELFF.

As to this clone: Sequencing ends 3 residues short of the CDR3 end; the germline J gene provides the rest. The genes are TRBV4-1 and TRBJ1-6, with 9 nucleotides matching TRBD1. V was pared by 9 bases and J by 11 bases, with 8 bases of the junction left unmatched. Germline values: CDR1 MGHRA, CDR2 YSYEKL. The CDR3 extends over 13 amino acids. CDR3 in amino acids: CASTRDRDPPLHF. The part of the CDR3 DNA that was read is TGCGCCAGTACCCGGGACAGGGATCCACCC.

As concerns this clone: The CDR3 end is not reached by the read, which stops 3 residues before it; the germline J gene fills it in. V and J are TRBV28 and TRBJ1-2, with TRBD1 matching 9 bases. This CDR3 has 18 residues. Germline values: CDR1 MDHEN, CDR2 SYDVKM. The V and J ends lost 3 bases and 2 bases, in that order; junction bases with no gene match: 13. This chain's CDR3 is CASSLGNPQGAPNYGYTF. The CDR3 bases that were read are TGTGCCAGCAGTTTGGGGAACCCACAGGGGGCGCCGAACTATGGC.

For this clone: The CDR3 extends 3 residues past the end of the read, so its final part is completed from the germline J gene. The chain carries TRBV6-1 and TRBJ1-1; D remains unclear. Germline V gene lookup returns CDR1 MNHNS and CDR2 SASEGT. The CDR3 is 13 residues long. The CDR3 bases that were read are TGTGCCAGCAGTGAAGCTGGGAAGCGGGAA. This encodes CASSEAGKRE. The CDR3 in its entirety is CASSEAGKREAFF.

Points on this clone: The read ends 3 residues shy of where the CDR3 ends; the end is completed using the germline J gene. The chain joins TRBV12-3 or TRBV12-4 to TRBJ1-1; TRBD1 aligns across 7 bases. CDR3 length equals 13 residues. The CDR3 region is CASSFGETGEAFF. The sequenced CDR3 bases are TGTGCCAGCAGTTTCGGGGAGACAGGGGAA.

Incomplete CDR3 DNA: TGTGCCAGCAGCTTATCCGCAAAAAGCTACCAAGAGACC. This sequence encodes CASSLSAKSYQET. The CDR3 in full is CASSLSAKSYQETQYF. This sequence joins TRBV5-4 and TRBJ2-5; D is unclear. The read ends 3 residues before the CDR3 terminus; that terminus is restored from the germline J gene. Trimming removed 2 bases from V and 0 bases from J, with 14 bases in between. CDR1 is SGHNT, CDR2 YYREEE, per germline (reference sequence). CDR3 length: 16 amino acids. The full variable domain, its missing parts supplied by reference TRBV5-4 and TRBJ2-5, is ETGVTQSPTHLIKTRGQQVTLRCSSQSGHNTVSWYQQALGQGPQFIFQYYREEENGRGNFPPRFSGLQFPNYSSELNVNALELDDSALYLCASSLSAKSYQETQYFGPGTRLLVL.

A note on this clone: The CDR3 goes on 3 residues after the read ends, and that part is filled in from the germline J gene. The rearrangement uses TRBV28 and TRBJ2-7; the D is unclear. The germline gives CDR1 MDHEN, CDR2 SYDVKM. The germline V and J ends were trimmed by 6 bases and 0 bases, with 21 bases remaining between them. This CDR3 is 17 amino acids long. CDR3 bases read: TGTGCCAGCAGCTCCGTCGAAGAGTGGCTGGCCTCCTACGAG. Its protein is CASSSVEEWLASYE. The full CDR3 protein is CASSSVEEWLASYEQYF. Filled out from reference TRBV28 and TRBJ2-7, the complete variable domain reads DVKVTQSSRYLVKRTGEKVFLECVQDMDHENMFWYRQDPGLGLRLIYFSYDVKMKEKGDIPEGYSVSREKKERFSLILESASTNQTSMYLCASSSVEEWLASYEQYFGPGTRLTVT.

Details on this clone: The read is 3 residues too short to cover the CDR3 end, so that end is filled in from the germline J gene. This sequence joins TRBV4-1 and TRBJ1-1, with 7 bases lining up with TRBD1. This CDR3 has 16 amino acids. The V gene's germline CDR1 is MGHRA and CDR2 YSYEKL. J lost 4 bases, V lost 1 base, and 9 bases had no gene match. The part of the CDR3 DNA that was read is TGCGCCAGCAGCCAAGGGAGGAATCAGGGGGTCACTGAA. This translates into CASSQGRNQGVTE. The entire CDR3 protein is CASSQGRNQGVTEAFF.

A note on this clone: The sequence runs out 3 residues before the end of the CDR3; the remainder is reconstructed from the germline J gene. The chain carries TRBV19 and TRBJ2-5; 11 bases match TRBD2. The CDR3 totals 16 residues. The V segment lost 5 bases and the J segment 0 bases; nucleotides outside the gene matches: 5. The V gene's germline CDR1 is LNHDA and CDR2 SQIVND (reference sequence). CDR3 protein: CASSDRLAGHQETQYF. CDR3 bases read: TGTGCCAGTAGTGACCGACTAGCGGGGCACCAAGAGACC.

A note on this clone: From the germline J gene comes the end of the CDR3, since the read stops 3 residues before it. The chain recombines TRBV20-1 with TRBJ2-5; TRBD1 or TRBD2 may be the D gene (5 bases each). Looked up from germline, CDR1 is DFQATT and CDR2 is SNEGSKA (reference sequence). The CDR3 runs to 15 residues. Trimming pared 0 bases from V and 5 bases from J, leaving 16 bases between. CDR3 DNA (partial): TGCAGTGCTAGAGAAGGTTCGTTAGGGGAGGAGACC. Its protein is CSAREGSLGEET. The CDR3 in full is CSAREGSLGEETQYF.

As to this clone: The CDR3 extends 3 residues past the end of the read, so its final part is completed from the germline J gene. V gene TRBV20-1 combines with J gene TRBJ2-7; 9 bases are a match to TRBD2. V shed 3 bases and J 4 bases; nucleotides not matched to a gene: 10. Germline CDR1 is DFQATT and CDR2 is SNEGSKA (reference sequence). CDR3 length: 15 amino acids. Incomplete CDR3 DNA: TGCAGTGCTAGCCCCCCTACGGCGGGGGGGTACGAG. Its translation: CSASPPTAGGYE. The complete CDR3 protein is CSASPPTAGGYEQYF.

The CDR3 here is CSARGRGWHEAFF. Incomplete CDR3 DNA: TGCAGTGCTAGAGGTAGGGGATGGCACGAA. The V call is TRBV20-1, the J call TRBJ1-1; the D gene is possibly TRBD1 (5 bases). The read terminates 3 residues ahead of where the CDR3 ends, so the germline J gene completes it. The CDR3 has 13 residues. Germline V gene lookup returns CDR1 DFQATT and CDR2 SNEGSKA (reference sequence).

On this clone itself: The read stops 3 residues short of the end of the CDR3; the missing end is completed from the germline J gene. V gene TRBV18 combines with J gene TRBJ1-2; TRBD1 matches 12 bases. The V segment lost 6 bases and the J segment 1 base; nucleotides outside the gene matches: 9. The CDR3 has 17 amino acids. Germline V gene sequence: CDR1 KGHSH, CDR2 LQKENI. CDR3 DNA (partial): TGTGCCAGCTCCCAAGGGACAGGGGGCATCGGTAACTATGGC. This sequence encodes CASSQGTGGIGNYG. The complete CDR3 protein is CASSQGTGGIGNYGYTF.

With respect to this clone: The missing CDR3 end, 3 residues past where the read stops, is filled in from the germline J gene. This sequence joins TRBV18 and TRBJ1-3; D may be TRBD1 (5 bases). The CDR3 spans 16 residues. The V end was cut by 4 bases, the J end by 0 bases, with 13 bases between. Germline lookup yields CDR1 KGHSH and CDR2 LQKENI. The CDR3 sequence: CASSLQDVNSGNTIYF. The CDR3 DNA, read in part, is TGTGCCAGCTCACTACAGGACGTCAACTCTGGAAACACC.

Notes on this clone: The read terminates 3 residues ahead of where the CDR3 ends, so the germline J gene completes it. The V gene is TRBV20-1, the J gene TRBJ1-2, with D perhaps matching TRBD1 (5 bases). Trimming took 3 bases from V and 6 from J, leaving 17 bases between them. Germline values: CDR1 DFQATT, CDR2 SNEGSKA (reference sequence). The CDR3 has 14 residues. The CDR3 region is CSARSSRAVDGYTF. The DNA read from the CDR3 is TGCAGTGCTAGGAGTAGCAGGGCGGTCGATGGC.